This paragraph reports one TCR beta chain. The data were obtained in a study of blood T cell repertoires in COVID-19. Study-wide context: The analysed material was cDNA or gDNA that came from T cells, B-cell-depleted T cells, or PBMCs.

This CDR3 region has 15 residues. Study processing details: The assay estimated nucleated cells by amplifying reference gene primers. The data were produced by immunoSEQ multiplex PCR, yet TCRdb's version contains in-frame clones alone and is incomplete. The D gene and trimming were derived from the DNA, and the V and J assignments and clone size from that table. Of 200,000 to 300,000 clones detected, about 80% appear once; the ten largest clones hold 8.6%. The chain joins TRBV21-1 to TRBJ2-7; the listed D gene, TRBD2, was not tested against the DNA. TRBV21-1 is a listed pseudogene. This TCR came from a human donor in a cohort sampled during active COVID-19. Sequencing used peripheral blood. CDR3 region: CASSEGLAGDYEQYF. In DNA, the CDR3 is TGTGCCAGCAGCGAAGGACTAGCGGGAGACTACGAGCAGTACTTC.